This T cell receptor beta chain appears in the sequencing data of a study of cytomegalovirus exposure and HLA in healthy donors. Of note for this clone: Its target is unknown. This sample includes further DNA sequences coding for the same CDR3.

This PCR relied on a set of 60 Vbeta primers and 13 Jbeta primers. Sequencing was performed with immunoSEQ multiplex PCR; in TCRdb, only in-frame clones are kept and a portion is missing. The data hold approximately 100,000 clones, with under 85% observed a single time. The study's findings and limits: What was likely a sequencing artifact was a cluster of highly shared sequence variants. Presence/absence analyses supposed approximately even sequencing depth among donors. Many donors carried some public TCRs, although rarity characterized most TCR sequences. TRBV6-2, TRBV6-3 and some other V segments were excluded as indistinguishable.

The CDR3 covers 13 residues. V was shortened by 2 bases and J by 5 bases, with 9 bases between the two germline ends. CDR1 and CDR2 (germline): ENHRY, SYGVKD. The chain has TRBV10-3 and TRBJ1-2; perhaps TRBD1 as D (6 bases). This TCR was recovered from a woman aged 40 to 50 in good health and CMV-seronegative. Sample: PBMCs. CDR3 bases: TGTGCCATCAGTGAGGACAGGAATTATGGCTACACCTTC. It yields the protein CAISEDRNYGYTF.